This entry describes one T cell receptor (beta chain). Its antigen is not known. Per the germline V gene, CDR1 is SGHVS and CDR2 is FQNEAQ. The CDR3 is 16 amino acids. V lost 2 bases, J lost 9 bases, and 6 bases stayed unmatched. This record belongs to a study of beta chain features in type 1 diabetes. Broader study findings: Patients' naive, central memory and regulatory TCRB repertoires appeared more alike than those of healthy donors.

Of the isolated RNA, all was reverse transcribed, and so the sequenced material was expressed TCRB transcripts. Libraries were prepared by immunoSEQ multiplex PCR; TCRdb keeps only in-frame clonotypes and omits some of them. The repertoire holds about 240,000 clones, with 27% as singletons. This sequence was found in a man aged 30 to 45 in good health. Sequencing was performed on central memory CD4+ T cells from blood. The chain couples TRBV7-8 to TRBJ2-1; 14 positions match TRBD2. The CDR3 sequence: CASSLWTSGRPGEQFF. The CDR3, as DNA: TGTGCCAGCAGCTTATGGACTAGCGGGAGGCCGGGTGAGCAGTTCTTC.